This TCR beta chain originates from a study of blood T cell repertoires in COVID-19 (dated by TCRdb to about 2020). Regarding the study in general: Samples from collaborators originated in the United States, Italy and Spain and spanned both the acute and convalescent phases of COVID-19. The sample metadata nearly always contained a de-identified subject ID, COVID-19 status, age in years and sex. The repertoires were released in a freely available public database meant as a resource for research on the immune response to SARS-CoV-2. Where available, HLA class I and class II types were taken from metadata supplied by the sample provider and were not determined by assay-based typing. Samples were obtained from the ongoing ImmuneRACE study (first 160 participants) and from some 1,200 subjects provided by 6 global collaborators. The material from the prospective study consisted of cDNA or gDNA derived from T cells, B-cell-depleted T cells, or PBMCs. The dataset comprised deeply sampled blood TCRbeta repertoires from subjects exposed to, actively infected with, or recovered from COVID-19. General conclusions and limits of the study: The amount of clinical and demographic metadata varied by source and participant and was provided uncurated.

The collaborating institutions used their own protocols to collect whole blood in K2EDTA tubes. Collaborator samples were shipped for TCRbeta analysis as frozen whole blood, isolated PBMCs, or DNA extracted from either sample type. On this clone: No cognate antigen has been identified for it. Base qualities are missing; no much larger clone stands one base away.

TCRbeta CDR3 regions were amplified from genomic DNA by means of the immunoSEQ Assay, a bias-controlled multiplex PCR. In the authors' own workflow: The number of nucleated cells in each sample was estimated from the amplification of reference gene primers within the assay. To quantify the absolute abundance of each unique TCRbeta CDR3 rearrangement, sequence reads were collapsed and filtered. Productive Simpson clonality was computed per sample as the square root of Simpson's diversity index over productive rearrangements. The clones in this table, taken by TCRdb from immuneACCESS, are in-frame only. Not every clone is retained; where verified, under half of the shortfall comes from an unresolved V gene, and the cause of the rest is unknown. V, J and clone size derive from that table, while D and trimming were established from the DNA sequence. In this sample the table shows 270,000 or so clones, around nine tenths of which occur a single time. The ten largest clones add up to about 8.8% of the sample.

V drops 6 bases and J drops 1 base, leaving 4 bases in between. From the cysteine through the phenylalanine, the CDR3 covers 12 amino acids. The only DNA kept is the CDR3, 36 bases in frame from the first base. The rearranged chain carries TRBV12-3 or TRBV12-4 and TRBJ1-3; the D gene identity is not certain. The TCR sequence derives from a middle-aged man with active or convalescent COVID-19. What was sequenced was peripheral blood. The sequence in DNA is TGTGCCAGCAGGGAGTCTGGAAACACCATATATTTT. Its translation is CASRESGNTIYF.